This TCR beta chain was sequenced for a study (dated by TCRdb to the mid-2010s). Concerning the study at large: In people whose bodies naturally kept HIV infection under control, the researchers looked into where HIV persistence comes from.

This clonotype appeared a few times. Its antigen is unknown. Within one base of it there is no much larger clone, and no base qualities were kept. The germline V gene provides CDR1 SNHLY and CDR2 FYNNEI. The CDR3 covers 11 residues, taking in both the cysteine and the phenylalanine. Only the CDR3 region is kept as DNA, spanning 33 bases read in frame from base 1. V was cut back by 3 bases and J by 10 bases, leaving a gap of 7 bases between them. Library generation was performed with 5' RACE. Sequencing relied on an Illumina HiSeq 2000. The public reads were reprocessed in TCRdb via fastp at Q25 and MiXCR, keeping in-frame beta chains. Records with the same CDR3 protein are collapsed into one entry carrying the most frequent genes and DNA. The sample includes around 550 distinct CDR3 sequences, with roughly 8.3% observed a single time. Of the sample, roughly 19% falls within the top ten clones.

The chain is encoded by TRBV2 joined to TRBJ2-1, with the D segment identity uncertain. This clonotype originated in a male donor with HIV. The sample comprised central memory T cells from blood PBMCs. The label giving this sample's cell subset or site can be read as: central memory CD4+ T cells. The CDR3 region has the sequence CASSEEPEQFF. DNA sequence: TGTGCCAGCAGTGAGGAGCCCGAGCAGTTCTTC.